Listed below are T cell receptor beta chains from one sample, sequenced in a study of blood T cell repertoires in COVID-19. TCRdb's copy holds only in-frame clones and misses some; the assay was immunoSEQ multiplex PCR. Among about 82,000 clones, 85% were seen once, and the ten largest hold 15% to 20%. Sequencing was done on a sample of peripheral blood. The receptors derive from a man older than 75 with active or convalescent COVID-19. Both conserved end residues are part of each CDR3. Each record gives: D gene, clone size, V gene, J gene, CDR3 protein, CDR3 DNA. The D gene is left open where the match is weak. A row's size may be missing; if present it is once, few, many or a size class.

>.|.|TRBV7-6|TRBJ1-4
CASSQGRVGEKLFF
TGTGCCAGCAGCCAAGGGCGGGTTGGTGAAAAACTGTTTTTT
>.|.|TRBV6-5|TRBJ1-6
CASRIIDRTNSPLHF
TGTGCCAGCAGGATCATTGACAGAACGAATTCACCCCTCCACTTT
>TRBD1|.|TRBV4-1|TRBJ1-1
CASKGQGGGTEAFF
TGCGCCAGCAAGGGACAGGGCGGCGGCACTGAAGCTTTCTTT
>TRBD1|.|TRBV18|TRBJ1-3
CASSQGQQNTIYF
TGTGCCAGCTCACAGGGACAGCAAAACACCATATATTTT
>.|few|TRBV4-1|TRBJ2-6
CASSPGISGANVLTF
TGCGCCAGCAGCCCGGGGATCTCTGGGGCCAACGTCCTGACTTTC
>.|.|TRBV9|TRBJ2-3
CASSVDSSPDTQYF
TGTGCCAGCAGCGTAGACAGTTCGCCGGATACGCAGTATTTT
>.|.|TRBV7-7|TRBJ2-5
CASSPRGGEEETQYF
TGTGCCAGCAGCCCCCGCGGAGGGGAGGAGGAGACCCAGTACTTC
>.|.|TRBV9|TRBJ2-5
CASSPGLTSRETQYF
TGTGCCAGCAGCCCCGGACTGACCTCCCGAGAGACCCAGTACTTC
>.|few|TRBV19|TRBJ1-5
CASSISGRTALQPQHF
TGTGCCAGTAGTATCAGTGGTCGGACAGCTCTTCAGCCCCAGCATTTT
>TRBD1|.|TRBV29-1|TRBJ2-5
CSVEPTGEETQYF
TGCAGCGTTGAACCGACAGGGGAAGAGACCCAGTACTTC
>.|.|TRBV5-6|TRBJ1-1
CASSYRDKNTEAFF
TGTGCCAGCAGCTACCGGGACAAGAACACTGAAGCTTTCTTT
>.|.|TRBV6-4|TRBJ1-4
CASSDDTQTNEKLFF
TGTGCCAGCAGTGACGACACACAAACTAATGAAAAACTGTTTTTT
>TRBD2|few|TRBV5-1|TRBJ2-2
CASGGLAGNTGELFF
TGCGCCAGCGGGGGACTAGCGGGAAACACCGGGGAGCTGTTTTTT
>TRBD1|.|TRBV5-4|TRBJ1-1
CASSRELQGAGTEAFF
TGTGCCAGCAGCAGAGAATTACAGGGGGCGGGCACTGAAGCTTTCTTT
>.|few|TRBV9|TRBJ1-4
CASSVGSVGATNEKLFF
TGTGCCAGCAGCGTAGGTTCCGTCGGAGCAACTAATGAAAAACTGTTTTTT
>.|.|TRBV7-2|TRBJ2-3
CASSLDGKVGYTQYF
TGTGCCAGCAGCCTGGACGGGAAGGTCGGATATACGCAGTATTTT
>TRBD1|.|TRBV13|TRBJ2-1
CASSLEDRGLGVGYDNEQFF
TGTGCCAGCAGCTTAGAGGACAGGGGGTTAGGAGTGGGATACGACAATGAGCAGTTCTTC
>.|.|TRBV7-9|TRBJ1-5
CASSQEDRGSNQPQHF
TGTGCCAGCAGCCAAGAGGACAGAGGTAGCAATCAGCCCCAGCATTTT
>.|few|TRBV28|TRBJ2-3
CASSSPTPPTDTQYF
TGTGCCAGCAGTTCGCCGACTCCTCCTACAGATACGCAGTATTTT
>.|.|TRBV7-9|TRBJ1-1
CASSERQGAFF
TGTGCCAGCAGCGAAAGGCAGGGAGCTTTCTTT
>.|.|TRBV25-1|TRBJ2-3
CASRRQGRVTDTQYF
TGTGCCAGCAGAAGACAGGGGAGGGTCACAGATACGCAGTATTTT
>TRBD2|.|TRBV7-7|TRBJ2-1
CASSRTLPSGIYNEQFF
TGTGCCAGCAGCCGCACCCTCCCTAGCGGGATATACAATGAGCAGTTCTTC
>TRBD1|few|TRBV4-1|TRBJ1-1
CASSQLLGTADEAFF
TGCGCCAGCAGCCAACTACTCGGGACAGCCGATGAAGCTTTCTTT
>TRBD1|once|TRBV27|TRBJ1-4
CASSPGQGPFELFF
TGTGCCAGCAGTCCGGGACAGGGGCCTTTCGAACTGTTTTTT
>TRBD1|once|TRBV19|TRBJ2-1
CASYAQGRQFF
TGTGCCAGTTACGCACAGGGGAGGCAGTTCTTC